This TCR beta chain comes out of a study of blood T cell repertoires in COVID-19. Overall study context: Collection of acute and convalescent COVID-19 samples took place in the United States, Italy and Spain. Nucleic acid was either cDNA or gDNA, and it came from T cells, B-cell-depleted T cells, or PBMCs.

In the original workflow: Estimation of nucleated cell counts relied on the amplification of reference gene primers. TCRdb keeps only in-frame clones here, not all; method: immunoSEQ multiplex PCR. From that table come the V and J calls and clone size; the DNA was used to work out D and trimming. The sample records about 260,000 clones, around 86% being singletons. Germline loops: CDR1 MDHEN, CDR2 SYDVKM. Trimming removed 3 bases from V and 6 bases from J, with 6 bases in between. The CDR3 extends over 11 amino acids. The sequence was obtained from a man younger than 35 with active or convalescent COVID-19. The sequencing input was peripheral blood. This chain uses TRBV28 with TRBJ2-7; unclear D gene. Here the CDR3 reads CASSFGGEQYF. CDR3 sequence (DNA): TGTGCCAGCAGTTTCGGCGGCGAGCAGTACTTC. The variable domain in full, completed from reference TRBV28 and TRBJ2-7, reads DVKVTQSSRYLVKRTGEKVFLECVQDMDHENMFWYRQDPGLGLRLIYFSYDVKMKEKGDIPEGYSVSREKKERFSLILESASTNQTSMYLCASSFGGEQYFGPGTRLTVT.